This passage covers 7 T cell receptor beta chains from one sample sequenced in a study of T cell repertoires in cytomegalovirus infection. One entry per CDR3 protein results from TCRdb running MiXCR on the reads. The sample records 600,000 to 700,000 distinct CDR3 sequences, roughly 33% being singletons. Their target antigens are unknown. This material consisted of cultured PBMCs, taken from culture after CMV antigen stimulation. These receptors came from a human donor in good health (CMV status not recorded). Some clones in this sample may be carry-over from other donors' samples.

The V call is TRBV12-3 or TRBV12-4, the J call TRBJ2-1; TRBD2 aligns across 10 bases. The CDR3 runs 15 residues. Trimming cost V 3 bases and J 10 bases; bases outside gene matches: 9. The CDR3: CASSFRLAGAWEQFF. The DNA for the CDR3 is TGTGCCAGCAGTTTCCGGCTAGCGGGAGCATGGGAGCAGTTCTTC.

The rearrangement uses TRBV7-2 and TRBJ2-3; 8 bases line up with TRBD2. This CDR3 has 15 residues. In germline, CDR1 is SGHTA, CDR2 FQGNSA. V gave up 4 bases and J gave up 4 bases; unmatched junction bases: 7. The CDR3, as DNA: TGTGCCAGCAGCTCCCGAGCGGGAGAGGCAGATACGCAGTATTTT. Translated, it gives CASSSRAGEADTQYF.

This clonotype was detected a few times. V usage is TRBV28 and J usage is TRBJ2-7; D is possibly TRBD1 (5 bases). Per germline, CDR1 MDHEN and CDR2 SYDVKM. Trimming pared 5 bases from V and 9 bases from J, leaving 14 bases between. The CDR3 loop spans 12 amino acids. The DNA of the CDR3 is TGTGCCAGCAGTCCCCCTAGGGGCGGGCAGTACTTC. This sequence encodes CASSPPRGGQYF. The full variable domain, with the rest looked up from reference TRBV28 and TRBJ2-7, is DVKVTQSSRYLVKRTGEKVFLECVQDMDHENMFWYRQDPGLGLRLIYFSYDVKMKEKGDIPEGYSVSREKKERFSLILESASTNQTSMYLCASSPPRGGQYFGPGTRLTVT.

The chain combines TRBV7-6 with TRBJ1-4; D gene unclear. Germline CDR1 SGHVS, CDR2 FNYEAQ. The ends were cut back, 8 bases at V and 7 bases at J, with 11 bases in the middle. The CDR3 is 12 amino acids. The CDR3 region is CASAKVGEKLFF. The CDR3 DNA follows: TGTGCCAGCGCCAAAGTAGGTGAAAAACTGTTTTTT.

The genes are TRBV15 and TRBJ2-1; tentative D call: TRBD2 (5 bases). V lost 3 bases and J lost 0, with 18 bases in between. The germline V gene encodes CDR1 LNHNV and CDR2 YYDKDF (reference sequence). This CDR3 contains 18 residues. The CDR3 spells CATSSPGLGRGSYNEQFF. The CDR3 DNA is TGTGCCACCAGCAGTCCCGGACTGGGGAGAGGCTCCTACAATGAGCAGTTCTTC.

On this clonotype itself: A much larger clone lies one base from this, so it may be a read error. The chain employs TRBV7-2 and TRBJ2-3; D is undetermined. Germline values: CDR1 SGHTA, CDR2 FQGNSA. The CDR3 spans 19 residues. The CDR3 DNA is TGTGCCAGCAGCTTATCTTTTTCCTACTATCAAAATCCCACAGATACGCAGTTTTTT. This gives the protein CASSLSFSYYQNPTDTQFF.

The chain couples TRBV7-2 to TRBJ1-6; a possible D gene is TRBD1 (5 bases). The CDR3 totals 16 residues. The germline gives CDR1 SGHTA, CDR2 FQGNSA. Trimming removed 5 bases from V and 5 bases from J, with 16 bases in between. The chain's CDR3 is CASSAFGGGNNSPLHF. CDR3 DNA: TGTGCCAGCAGCGCGTTCGGGGGTGGGAATAATTCACCCCTCCACTTT.